These 7 T cell receptor beta chains share one sample of origin, sequenced in a study of blood T cell repertoires in COVID-19. Generated by immunoSEQ multiplex PCR, the TCRdb table keeps only in-frame clones and is missing some. The table has about 150,000 clones, 84% seen once. Sequencing was performed on PBMCs or T cells enriched from blood (not recorded which). These receptors were collected from a woman aged 45-65 years who had recovered from COVID-19.

The chain employs TRBV9 and TRBJ2-1; TRBD2 matches at 9 bases. Looked up from germline, CDR1 is SGDLS and CDR2 is YYNGEE. Trimming at V came to 4 bases and at J to 10 bases, leaving 33 bases not matched to a gene. The CDR3 consists of 22 residues. As DNA, the CDR3 is TGTGCCAGCAGCTTACGAGTAGGGATGTCGGGGCAAGGCGGGGGGGCTGGTAGGGAGCAGTTCTTC. This gives the protein CASSLRVGMSGQGGGAGREQFF.

The chain couples TRBV11-3 to TRBJ2-1; the D is unclear. This CDR3 spans 16 amino acids. Trimming took off 5 bases at V and 1 base at J, with 15 bases between the two ends. Germline lookup yields CDR1 SGHNT and CDR2 YENEEA. CDR3 coding DNA: TGTGCCAGCAGCCCGCGCCTAGATTGGTCCTACAATGAGCAGTTCTTC. Encoded protein: CASSPRLDWSYNEQFF.

This clone was detected a few times. The chain carries TRBV18 and TRBJ1-1; D might be TRBD1 (6 bases). The ends were cut back, 4 bases at V and 3 bases at J, with 9 bases in the middle. Germline CDR1 reads KGHSH; CDR2 reads LQKENI. CDR3 length equals 13 residues. The CDR3 sequence: CASSQGGDTEAFF. The DNA for the CDR3 is TGTGCCAGCTCACAGGGGGGGGACACTGAAGCTTTCTTT.

J is TRBJ1-3 and V is TRBV2; 7 bases map to TRBD1. CDR1 and CDR2 (germline): SNHLY, FYNNEI. The CDR3 is 17 amino acids. J was trimmed by 1 base and V by 5 bases; bases with no gene match: 11. The CDR3 sequence is CASSLSVGQPSGNTIYF. Here the CDR3 DNA reads TGTGCCAGCAGTCTGTCCGTGGGACAGCCTTCTGGAAACACCATATATTTT.

The V call is TRBV3-1 (or the pseudogene TRBV3-2), the J call TRBJ2-1; 11 nucleotides agree with TRBD1. V shed 4 bases, J shed 9 bases, and the junction held 8 bases outside the gene matches. CDR3 length: 15 residues. The germline V gene encodes CDR1 LGHDT and CDR2 YNNKEL (reference sequence). This CDR3 is CASSRGTGGLSEQFF. In nucleotides, the CDR3 is TGTGCCAGCAGCCGAGGGACAGGGGGTCTTAGTGAGCAGTTCTTC.

This clone turned up a few times. V and J are TRBV28 and TRBJ1-2; TRBD1 might be the D (5 bases). Trimming took off 10 bases at V and 6 bases at J, with 21 bases between the two ends. Germline V gives CDR1 MDHEN, CDR2 SYDVKM. The CDR3 length is 14 residues. CDR3 sequence (DNA): TGTGCCACCTCACGGGGGACGGGAAGGAATGGCTACACCTTC. This codes for CATSRGTGRNGYTF.

The J gene is TRBJ2-7, the V gene TRBV28; 9 bases are shared with TRBD2. The CDR3 extends over 15 amino acids. V lost 5 bases to trimming and J lost 3 bases; unmatched junction nucleotides: 8. Germline values: CDR1 MDHEN, CDR2 SYDVKM. The CDR3 coding sequence is TGTGCCAGCAGTACCAGAGCGGGAGGTCGCTACGAGCAGTACTTC. Translated: CASSTRAGGRYEQYF. Based on the CDR3 plus reference TRBV28 and TRBJ2-7, the full variable domain is DVKVTQSSRYLVKRTGEKVFLECVQDMDHENMFWYRQDPGLGLRLIYFSYDVKMKEKGDIPEGYSVSREKKERFSLILESASTNQTSMYLCASSTRAGGRYEQYFGPGTRLTVT.